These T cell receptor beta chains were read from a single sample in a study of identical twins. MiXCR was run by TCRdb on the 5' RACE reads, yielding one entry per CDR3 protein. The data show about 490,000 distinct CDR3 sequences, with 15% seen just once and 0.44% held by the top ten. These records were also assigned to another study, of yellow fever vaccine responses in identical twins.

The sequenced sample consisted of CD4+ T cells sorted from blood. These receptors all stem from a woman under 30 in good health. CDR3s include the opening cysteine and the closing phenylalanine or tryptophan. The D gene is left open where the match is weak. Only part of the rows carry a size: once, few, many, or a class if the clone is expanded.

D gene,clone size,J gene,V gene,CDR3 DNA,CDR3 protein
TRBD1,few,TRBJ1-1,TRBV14,TGTGCCAGCAGCCAACGCCTCGGGACAGGGAAATTCGACACTGAAGCTTTCTTT,CASSQRLGTGKFDTEAFF
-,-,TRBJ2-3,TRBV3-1,TGTGCCAGCAGCCACCTAAGCGGGTACACAGATACGCAGTATTTT,CASSHLSGYTDTQYF
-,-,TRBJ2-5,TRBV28,TGTGCCAGCATTCATTTTGCCGGGGGTATTGAGACCCAGTACTTC,CASIHFAGGIETQYF
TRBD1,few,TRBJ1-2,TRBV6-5,TGTGCCAGCCGGGGAGGGGGCGGGAGCTACACCTTC,CASRGGGGSYTF
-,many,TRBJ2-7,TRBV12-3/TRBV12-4,TGTGCCAGCCGGCGGGGAACCTACGAGCAGTACTTC,CASRRGTYEQYF
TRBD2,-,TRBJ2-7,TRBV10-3,TGTGCCATCACCGCCGGCGGGAGCATAGACGAGCAGTACTTC,CAITAGGSIDEQYF
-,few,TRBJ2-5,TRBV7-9,TGTGCCAGCAGCCATGAGGCGCAGGAGACCCAGTACTTC,CASSHEAQETQYF
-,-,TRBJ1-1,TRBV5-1,TGCGCCAGCAGCTTGGCCAGCCACAGGAACACTGAAGCTTTCTTT,CASSLASHRNTEAFF
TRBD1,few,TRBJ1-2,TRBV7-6,TGTGCCAGCAGCTCCACCGGGACAGCGAACTATGGCTACACCTTC,CASSSTGTANYGYTF
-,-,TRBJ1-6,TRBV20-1,TGCAGTGGCTGGGGGGGCAGGACCCTCCACTTT,CSGWGGRTLHF
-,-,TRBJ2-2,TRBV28,TGTGCCAGCAGCGTAGGGACTCCAGGCCGCGGGGAGCTGTTTTTT,CASSVGTPGRGELFF
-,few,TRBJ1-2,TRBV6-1,TGTGCCAGCAGTGAAGACAAGGTCTATGGCTACACCTTC,CASSEDKVYGYTF
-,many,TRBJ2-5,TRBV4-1,TGCGCCAGCAGCCTCATAGCGGCCCCCGGCGAGACCCAGTACTTC,CASSLIAAPGETQYF
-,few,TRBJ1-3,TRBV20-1,TGCAGTGCTAGAGATCGAACCTCTGGAAACACCATATATTTT,CSARDRTSGNTIYF
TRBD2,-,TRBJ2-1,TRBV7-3,TGTGCCAGCAGCCCCAAAGCGGGAGCCTACAATGAGCAGTTCTTC,CASSPKAGAYNEQFF
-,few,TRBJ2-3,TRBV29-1,TGCAGCGGTCTGTCAGATACGCAGTATTTT,CSGLSDTQYF
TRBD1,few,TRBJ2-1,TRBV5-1,TGCGCCAGCAGCTCCCAGACAGGGGGCGCGAATGAGCAGTTCTTC,CASSSQTGGANEQFF
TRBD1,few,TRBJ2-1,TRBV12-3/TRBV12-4,TGTGCCAGCAGGGACAGGGGGTTAAACTCCTACAATGAGCAGTTCTTC,CASRDRGLNSYNEQFF
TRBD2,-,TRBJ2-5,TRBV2,TGTGCCAGCAGTGAGTTAGCTAGCGGGGGGGCCCTACTGGAGACCCAGTACTTC,CASSELASGGALLETQYF
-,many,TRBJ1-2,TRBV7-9,TGTGCCAGCAGCACAAGCGGGGTATCTAACTATGGCTACACCTTC,CASSTSGVSNYGYTF
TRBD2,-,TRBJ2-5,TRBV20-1,TGCAGTGCTAGAGACCCTAGCGGGGAGGGGGAGACCCAGTACTTC,CSARDPSGEGETQYF
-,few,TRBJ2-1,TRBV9,TGTGCCAGCAGCGCCATGGAAGGTGAGCAGTTCTTC,CASSAMEGEQFF
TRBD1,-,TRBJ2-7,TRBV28,TGTGCCAGCAGTACCTTAGGACAGGGGCCCTACGAGCAGTACTTC,CASSTLGQGPYEQYF
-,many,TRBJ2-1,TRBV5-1,TGCGCCAGCAGCTTGGAGGGGCGTGAGCAGTTCTTC,CASSLEGREQFF
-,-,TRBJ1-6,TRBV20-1,TGCAGTGCTAGAGATAGGCTCGACAATTCACCCCTCCACTTT,CSARDRLDNSPLHF
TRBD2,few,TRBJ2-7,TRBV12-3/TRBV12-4,TGTGCCAGCAGCGCCCGACTAGCGGGTTACGAGCAGTACTTC,CASSARLAGYEQYF
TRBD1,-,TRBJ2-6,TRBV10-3,TGTGCCATCAGTGTTTCCGTGGGCAGGGGGCTGGCTGGGGCCAACGTCCTGACTTTC,CAISVSVGRGLAGANVLTF
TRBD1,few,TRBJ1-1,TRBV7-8,TGTGCCAGCAGCGGGACAGGCCATAACACTGAAGCTTTCTTT,CASSGTGHNTEAFF
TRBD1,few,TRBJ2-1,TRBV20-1,TGCAGTGCTCTCTCCAGACAGGGGTCCTACAATGAGCAGTTCTTC,CSALSRQGSYNEQFF
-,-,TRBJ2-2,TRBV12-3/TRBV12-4,TGTGCCAGCAGCTACCACCAGCCCATGTCAGGTCCCGGGGAGCTGTTTTTT,CASSYHQPMSGPGELFF
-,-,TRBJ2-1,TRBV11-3,TGTGCCAGCATTCCGGGCCAGGGGAATTTTGATGAGCAGTTCTTC,CASIPGQGNFDEQFF
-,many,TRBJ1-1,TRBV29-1,TGCAGCGCTTTCACCGGGGCCCTTCGGGCTGAAGCTTTCTTT,CSAFTGALRAEAFF
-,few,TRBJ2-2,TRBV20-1,TGCAGTGCTAGTCCATGGCCTATCACCGGGGAGCTGTTTTTT,CSASPWPITGELFF
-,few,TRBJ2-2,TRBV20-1,TGCAGTGCTAGAGTTAGGCTAGCTGATTTTAACACCGGGGAGCTGTTTTTT,CSARVRLADFNTGELFF
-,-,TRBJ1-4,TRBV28,TGTGCCAGCAGAAGGGCCGGTGAAAAACTGTTTTTT,CASRRAGEKLFF
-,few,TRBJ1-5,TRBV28,TGTGCCAGCAACCCCAGGTCAGGGTTTTGGGATCAGCCCCAGCATTTT,CASNPRSGFWDQPQHF
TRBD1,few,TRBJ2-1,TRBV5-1,TGCGCCAGCAGCTTGCGCCGGGACAGGGACAATGAGCAGTTCTTC,CASSLRRDRDNEQFF
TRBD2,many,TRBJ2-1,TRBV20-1,TGCAGTGTACAGGGAGGACTAGCGGGGCACAATGAGCAGTTCTTC,CSVQGGLAGHNEQFF
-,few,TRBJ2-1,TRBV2,TGTGCCAGCAGTGGGGACCTAGTCTCCTACAATGAGCAGTTCTTC,CASSGDLVSYNEQFF